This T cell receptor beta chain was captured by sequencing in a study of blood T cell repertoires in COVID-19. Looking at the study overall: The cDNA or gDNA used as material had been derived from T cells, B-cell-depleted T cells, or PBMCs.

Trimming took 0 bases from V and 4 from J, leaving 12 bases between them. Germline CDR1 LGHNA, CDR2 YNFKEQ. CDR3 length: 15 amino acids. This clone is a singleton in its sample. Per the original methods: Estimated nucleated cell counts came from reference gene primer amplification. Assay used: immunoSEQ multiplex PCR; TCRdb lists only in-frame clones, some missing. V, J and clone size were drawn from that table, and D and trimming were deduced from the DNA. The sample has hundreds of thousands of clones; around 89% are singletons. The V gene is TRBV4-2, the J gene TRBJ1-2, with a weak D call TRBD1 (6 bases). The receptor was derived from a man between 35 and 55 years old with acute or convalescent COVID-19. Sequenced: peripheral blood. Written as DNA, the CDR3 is TGTGCCAGCAGCCAAGATCAGGGGACAATCTATGGCTACACCTTC. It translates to CASSQDQGTIYGYTF.